The 9 T cell receptor beta chains given below trace back to one sample, sequenced in a study of blood T cell repertoires in COVID-19 (dated by TCRdb to about 2020). Library method: the immunoSEQ multiplex PCR assay. TCRdb took this table from immuneACCESS and kept in-frame rearrangements with V and J called. Such tables lack part of the clones; where checked against another copy, unresolved V genes explain under half of the gap, and the rest is unexplained. This sample has about 380,000 clones in its table, and roughly 86% of those were observed once. 1% to 1.5% of the sample comes from the top ten. The sample consisted of PBMCs or T cells enriched from blood (not recorded which). Source of these receptors: a man aged 25 to 40 who had recovered from COVID-19.

The chain links TRBV12-3 or TRBV12-4 to TRBJ1-1; no firm D call. This CDR3 is built from 13 residues. V lost 7 bases to trimming and J lost 1 base, with 10 bases between them. CDR3 bases: TGTGCCAGCACCACAAAAGAGAACACTGAAGCTTTCTTT. It translates to CASTTKENTEAFF.

V gene TRBV15 combines with J gene TRBJ1-2; 8 bases fit TRBD1. From germline, CDR1 is LNHNV and CDR2 YYDKDF (reference sequence). There are 15 residues in the CDR3. Germline trimming cut 0 bases from V and 6 bases from J; bases unmatched to any gene: 6. CDR3 sequence reads: CATSRDVPGGDGYTF. CDR3 bases: TGTGCCACCAGCAGAGATGTACCAGGGGGCGATGGCTACACCTTC.

The chain recombines TRBV4-2 with TRBJ2-1, with unresolved D. The V and J ends lost 0 bases and 8 bases respectively, with 23 bases between them. Germline V gene data show CDR1 as LGHNA and CDR2 as YNFKEQ. There are 18 residues in the CDR3. DNA for the CDR3: TGTGCCAGCAGCCAAGATTTGCCGGTTGGCGGTCCCCCCCATGAGCAGTTCTTC. It is translated as CASSQDLPVGGPPHEQFF.

The gene calls are TRBV5-4 and TRBJ1-6; D not certain. The CDR3 consists of 15 residues. Per the germline V gene, CDR1 is SGHNT and CDR2 is YYREEE (reference sequence). V was pared by 4 bases and J by 5 bases, with 13 bases between. Here the CDR3 DNA reads TGTGCCAGCAGCCGGCGGAACGTGGATAATTCACCCCTCCACTTT. Its protein is CASSRRNVDNSPLHF.

The rearrangement links TRBV19 to TRBJ1-1; D unclear. The V gene's germline CDR1 is LNHDA and CDR2 SQIVND (reference sequence). This CDR3 spans 12 amino acids. Trimming removed 5 bases at V and 11 bases at J, with 15 bases between. CDR3 protein: CASSREGAVAFF. The CDR3 region has the DNA TGTGCCAGTAGTCGGGAGGGAGCGGTCGCTTTCTTT.

The chain employs TRBV9 and TRBJ1-5, with D hard to call. CDR3 length: 14 residues. V was cut by 0 bases and J by 9 bases, with 13 bases left in between. In germline, CDR1 is SGDLS, CDR2 YYNGEE. CDR3 region: CASSVGGSGGPQHF. The DNA of the CDR3 is TGTGCCAGCAGCGTAGGAGGGTCCGGCGGGCCCCAGCATTTT.

This clone was recorded only once. The chain links TRBV5-1 to TRBJ1-1; TRBD1 matches at 9 bases. CDR1 and CDR2 (germline): SGHRS, YFSETQ. V lost 1 base, J lost 7 bases, and 8 bases stayed unmatched. CDR3 length equals 15 residues. The CDR3 here is CASSLQGQGVSEAFF. The DNA of the CDR3 is TGCGCCAGCAGCTTGCAGGGACAGGGTGTTAGTGAAGCTTTCTTT.

V usage is TRBV5-1 and J usage is TRBJ2-1, with a tentative D call TRBD1 (6 bases). Between the trimmed V and J ends, which lost 0 bases and 2 bases, there was a span of 9 bases. Germline lookup yields CDR1 SGHRS and CDR2 YFSETQ. The CDR3 covers 15 residues. DNA of the CDR3: TGCGCCAGCAGCTTGGCCGGGACACCCTACAATGAGCAGTTCTTC. Translation: CASSLAGTPYNEQFF.

CDR3 in amino acids: CASSPLIQRGAHYEQYF. The CDR3 DNA sequence: TGTGCCAGTAGCCCCCTCATCCAGCGGGGGGCCCACTACGAGCAGTACTTC. This chain joins TRBV19 and TRBJ2-7; 9 positions match TRBD2. The CDR3 has 17 amino acids. J was trimmed by 3 bases and V by 6 bases; bases with no gene match: 15. Germline V gene sequence: CDR1 LNHDA, CDR2 SQIVND (reference sequence).